This T cell receptor beta chain appears in the sequencing data of a study of cytomegalovirus exposure and HLA in healthy donors. Germline CDR1 reads SNHLY; CDR2 reads FYNNEI. Losses at the gene ends were 9 bases for V and 8 bases for J; bases not matched to a gene: 8. The CDR3 spans 13 residues. It was with 60 Vbeta and 13 Jbeta primers that the PCR ran. This table comes from immunoSEQ multiplex PCR, and its TCRdb copy is limited to in-frame clones, with some not included. The sample includes roughly 110,000 clones, around four fifths of them seen just once. This clonotype was obtained from a man aged 45 to 65 in good health and CMV-seronegative. The sequencing input was PBMCs. The V and J genes are TRBV2 and TRBJ1-4; TRBD1 matches at 8 bases. In DNA form, the CDR3 reads TGTGCCAGTACCAGGGGGCGCGAGGAAAAACTGTTTTTT. Translated, it gives CASTRGREEKLFF. Together with reference TRBV2 and TRBJ1-4, the CDR3 gives the full variable domain: EPEVTQTPSHQVTQMGQEVILRCVPISNHLYFYWYRQILGQKVEFLVSFYNNEISEKSEIFDDQFSVERPDGSNFTLKIRSTKLEDSAMYFCASTRGREEKLFFGSGTQLSVL.